This T cell receptor (beta chain) originates from a study of beta chain features in type 1 diabetes. In the study overall: Examination covered 100 million to 140 million sorted cells spanning all samples. Study observations and caveats: HLA effects on TCRB rearrangement stayed unresolved here.

Without exception, sorted populations had purity beyond 95%. Comments on this clone: What it recognizes is unknown.

Reverse transcription of all isolated RNA meant that expressed TCRB transcripts were sequenced. TCRdb keeps only in-frame clones here, not all; method: immunoSEQ multiplex PCR. The sample includes under 450,000 clones, around 16% of them seen just once. The CDR3 contains 14 residues. Between the trimmed V and J ends, which lost 7 bases and 1 base, there was a span of 10 bases. The germline gives CDR1 SEHNR, CDR2 FQNEAQ (reference sequence). The TCR originated in a woman between 18 and 30 years old in good health. The rearrangement uses TRBV7-9 and TRBJ2-2; TRBD2 might be the D (6 bases). Material for sequencing was naive CD4+ T cells from blood. CDR3 coding DNA: TGTGCCAGCAACTGGGGAGGGAACACCGGGGAGCTGTTTTTT. The encoded protein is CASNWGGNTGELFF.